What follows are 24 T cell receptor beta chains derived from one specimen sequenced in a study of T cell changes during pregnancy in multiple sclerosis. Here immunoSEQ multiplex PCR was the method, and the copy in TCRdb shows in-frame clones only, minus some. The sample carries around 56,000 clones, less than 95% recorded once. Sequencing used peripheral blood, obtained in the first trimester of pregnancy. The origin of the receptors is a female donor in good health, enrolled as a control in a pregnancy study.

This clone occurred once. The chain carries TRBV6-5 and TRBJ2-5; TRBD1 is a possible D gene (6 bases). CDR1 and CDR2 (germline): MNHEY, SVGAGI. V lost 2 bases, J lost 5 bases, and 15 bases lay in between. The CDR3 covers 15 residues. CDR3 DNA: TGTGCCAGCAGTTACCCTACTCAGGGGCTTGAGACCCAGTACTTC. Translated: CASSYPTQGLETQYF.

The chain carries TRBV11-2 and TRBJ2-2, with 9 bases lining up with TRBD1. Per germline, CDR1 SGHAT and CDR2 FQNNGV. The CDR3 extends over 17 amino acids. The V segment lost 6 bases and the J segment 7 bases; nucleotides outside the gene matches: 15. Written as DNA, the CDR3 is TGTGCCAGCAGACGGACGTTTCCGGGACAGGGATTCGGGGAGCTGTTTTTT. It specifies CASRRTFPGQGFGELFF.

J is TRBJ2-7 and V is TRBV11-2; 7 bases align to TRBD1. V shed 8 bases and J 2 bases; nucleotides not matched to a gene: 6. The CDR3 sequence is 13 residues long. CDR1 is SGHAT and CDR2 is FQNNGV in the germline V gene. The CDR3 is CASGGQYPYEQYF. The CDR3, as DNA: TGTGCCAGCGGGGGACAGTACCCCTACGAGCAGTACTTC. Drawing the rest from reference TRBV11-2 and TRBJ2-7, the complete variable domain is EAGVAQSPRYKIIEKRQSVAFWCNPISGHATLYWYQQILGQGPKLLIQFQNNGVVDDSQLPKDRFSAERLKGVDSTLKIQPAKLEDSAVYLCASGGQYPYEQYFGPGTRLTVT.

This chain links TRBV5-4 with TRBJ1-2; 11 bases line up with TRBD1. The CDR3 runs to 15 residues. CDR1 SGHNT and CDR2 YYREEE come from the germline V gene (reference sequence). With 2 bases clipped from V and 6 bases from J, the junction kept 6 bases outside the gene matches. The CDR3 is CASSFGGTGGHGYTF. CDR3 sequence (DNA): TGTGCCAGCAGCTTTGGGGGGACAGGGGGACATGGCTACACCTTC.

The chain recombines TRBV4-1 with TRBJ1-5; D remains unclear. Germline V gene lookup returns CDR1 MGHRA and CDR2 YSYEKL. The ends were cut back, 3 bases at V and 7 bases at J, with 19 bases in the middle. The CDR3 runs 16 residues. Written as DNA, the CDR3 is TGCGCCAGCAGCCAGGTAGGAGGGAAGAAATCCCAGCCCCAGCATTTT. Encoded protein: CASSQVGGKKSQPQHF.

The J gene is TRBJ2-4, the V gene TRBV9; a possible D gene is TRBD1 (5 bases). The V and J ends lost 3 bases and 1 base respectively, with 17 bases between them. The CDR3 spans 17 residues. CDR1 and CDR2 from the germline V gene are SGDLS and YYNGEE. The CDR3 protein is CASSAEIVGAAKNIQYF. CDR3 coding DNA: TGTGCCAGCAGCGCCGAAATAGTTGGGGCGGCCAAAAACATTCAGTACTTC. The full variable domain, in which reference TRBV9 and TRBJ2-4 provide the parts outside the CDR3, is DSGVTQTPKHLITATGQRVTLRCSPRSGDLSVYWYQQSLDQGLQFLIQYYNGEERAKGNILERFSAQQFPDLHSELNLSSLELGDSALYFCASSAEIVGAAKNIQYFGAGTRLSVL.

The rearrangement joins TRBV4-1 to TRBJ2-5; TRBD2 matches at 7 bases. Germline V gives CDR1 MGHRA, CDR2 YSYEKL. J lost 0 bases, V lost 0 bases, and 4 bases had no gene match. CDR3 length: 16 residues. CDR3 nucleotides: TGCGCCAGCAGCCAAGAAGGGACTACTCACCAAGAGACCCAGTACTTC. It encodes CASSQEGTTHQETQYF.

The CDR3: CAWSVPGVAKNIQYF. The CDR3 DNA reads TGTGCCTGGAGTGTACCGGGGGTTGCCAAAAACATTCAGTACTTC. The rearrangement uses TRBV30 and TRBJ2-4; TRBD2 is a possible D gene (6 bases). The germline V gene has CDR1 GTSNPN and CDR2 SVGIG (reference sequence). The ends were cut back, 0 bases at V and 1 base at J, with 10 bases in the middle. The CDR3 loop spans 15 amino acids.

The chain combines TRBV10-3 with TRBJ2-7, with 10 nucleotides matching TRBD2. The length of the CDR3 is 14 residues. V was pared by 10 bases and J by 7 bases, with 13 bases of the junction left unmatched. Germline CDR1 is ENHRY and CDR2 is SYGVKD. This chain's CDR3 is CATNGLAGAREQYF. In DNA, the CDR3 is TGTGCCACAAACGGGCTAGCGGGAGCTCGAGAGCAGTACTTC.

CDR3 in DNA: TGTGCCAGCAGCCCCACTAGCTCCGAGCAGTACTTC. Translation gives CASSPTSSEQYF. The V and J genes are TRBV7-9 and TRBJ2-7; maybe TRBD2 (6 bases). This CDR3 region has 12 residues. Trimming took off 5 bases at V and 6 bases at J, with 11 bases between the two ends. CDR1 is SEHNR, CDR2 FQNEAQ, per germline (reference sequence).

CDR3 sequence (DNA): TGTGCCAGCAGTGAAGACTCCCCCATCGGGGGCTACACCTTC. Protein sequence: CASSEDSPIGGYTF. The chain couples TRBV2 to TRBJ1-2; the D is unclear. The CDR3 is made up of 14 amino acids. Deletions cut 1 base from V and 8 bases from J, with 14 bases between. The germline gives CDR1 SNHLY, CDR2 FYNNEI.

The chain carries TRBV10-3 and TRBJ2-7; 10 bases fit TRBD2. V dropped 4 bases and J dropped 2; count of bases not matched to a gene: 2. Germline assignment: CDR1 ENHRY and CDR2 SYGVKD. The CDR3 is 14 residues long. CDR3 nucleotide sequence: TGTGCCATCAGTGGACTAGCGGGCCCCTACGAGCAGTACTTC. Protein product: CAISGLAGPYEQYF.

J is TRBJ2-2 and V is TRBV1; TRBD2 is the table's D call and was not checked against the DNA. TRBV1 is tagged as a pseudogene. The CDR3 runs 18 residues. The CDR3 spells CTSSCGSWAGGDTGELFF. The CDR3 region has the DNA TGCACCAGCAGCTGCGGCTCCTGGGCGGGAGGGGACACCGGGGAGCTGTTTTTT.

By sample share, this clone is medium-sized (0.01 to 0.1%). This sequence joins TRBV2 and TRBJ1-5; D uncertain. Trimming took 1 base from V and 6 from J, leaving 10 bases between them. The germline V gene has CDR1 SNHLY and CDR2 FYNNEI. CDR3 length: 14 amino acids. DNA of the CDR3: TGTGCCAGCAGTGAAGGGGCGCGGGGTCAGCCCCAGCATTTT. Amino acid sequence: CASSEGARGQPQHF.

The chain has TRBV6-1 and TRBJ2-5, with 11 bases fitting TRBD2. Germline V CDR1 and CDR2: MNHNS, SASEGT. The CDR3 spans 15 residues. V shed 5 bases, J shed 4 bases, and the junction held 6 bases outside the gene matches. In nucleotides, the CDR3 is TGTGCCAGCAGTCGACCGCTAGCGGGGGGAGAGACCCAGTACTTC. As protein: CASSRPLAGGETQYF.

A few counts support this clone. The J gene is TRBJ2-3, the V gene TRBV6-6; D is ambiguous. V gave up 5 bases and J gave up 6 bases, with 9 bases separating them. CDR1 and CDR2 (germline): MNHNY, SVGAGI (reference sequence). The CDR3 has 12 amino acids. CDR3 residues: CASSLTGDTQYF. CDR3 bases: TGTGCCAGCAGTCTGACTGGGGATACGCAGTATTTT.

The chain is built from TRBV5-6 and TRBJ1-5; 8 bases are shared with TRBD1. The CDR3 is 17 residues long. Trimming removed 2 bases from V and 0 bases from J; junction bases left unmatched: 7. CDR1 is SGHDT and CDR2 is YYEEEE in the germline V gene. The CDR3 sequence is CASSLNNGQGSNQPQHF. The CDR3 DNA reads as TGTGCCAGCAGCTTAAACAATGGACAGGGTAGCAATCAGCCCCAGCATTTT.

To note about this clone: An end of the junction differs from the germline gene, which may be a read error. The chain combines TRBV7-7 with TRBJ1-3; TRBD1 is a possible D gene (5 bases). The CDR3 is 17 amino acids. The germline gives CDR1 SSHAT, CDR2 FNYEAQ (reference sequence). CDR3: CASSYNPDRDSGNTIYF. In DNA form, the CDR3 reads TGTGCTAGCAGCTACAATCCTGACAGAGACTCTGGAAACACCATATATTTT.

The chain links TRBV2 to TRBJ1-1; 7 bases are a match to TRBD1. Germline V CDR1 and CDR2: SNHLY, FYNNEI. Trimming removed 6 bases from V and 6 bases from J; junction bases left unmatched: 10. CDR3 length equals 14 residues. For the CDR3, the DNA is TGTGCCAGCAGGAGGGGGCCCCGAGGCGCTGAAGCTTTCTTT. This codes for CASRRGPRGAEAFF.

Only one count was recorded for this clone. V gene TRBV7-8 combines with J gene TRBJ2-3, with TRBD2 matching over 8 bases. The germline V gene has CDR1 SGHVS and CDR2 FQNEAQ. There are 14 residues in the CDR3. J was trimmed by 1 base and V by 7 bases; bases with no gene match: 4. The CDR3 nucleotides are TGTGCCAGCACCAAGCGGGAGCGCACAGATACGCAGTATTTT. The encoded protein is CASTKRERTDTQYF.

The V call is TRBV9, the J call TRBJ2-1, with TRBD2 matching over 9 bases. The CDR3 totals 16 residues. V shed 5 bases and J 3 bases; nucleotides not matched to a gene: 9. Germline V lookup: CDR1 SGDLS, CDR2 YYNGEE. The CDR3 coding sequence is TGTGCCAGCAGAGCGGGAGGATCGTTTGGCTACAATGAGCAGTTCTTC. Encoded protein: CASRAGGSFGYNEQFF.

J is TRBJ2-5 and V is TRBV19, with 9 positions matching TRBD1. Germline CDR1 reads LNHDA; CDR2 reads SQIVND (reference sequence). The CDR3 contains 17 residues. The junction had 12 bases not matched to a gene; V was cut back by 4 bases and J by 3 bases. The CDR3 region has the DNA TGTGCCAGTAGTACCGCCTACAGGGGGCTCGCGAAAGAGACCCAGTACTTC. Its protein product is CASSTAYRGLAKETQYF.

This rearrangement joins TRBV15 to TRBJ2-3, with 8 bases fitting TRBD2. The CDR3 sequence is 18 residues long. CDR1 is LNHNV, CDR2 YYDKDF, per germline (reference sequence). Trimming cost V 1 base and J 4 bases; bases outside gene matches: 13. As DNA, the CDR3 is TGTGCCACCAGCAGAGTAAGGACTTCCGGGACTAGGGCAGATACGCAGTATTTT. It encodes CATSRVRTSGTRADTQYF.

The chain uses TRBV2 and TRBJ2-3; TRBD2 is a possible D gene (6 bases). In germline, CDR1 is SNHLY, CDR2 FYNNEI. This CDR3 region has 17 residues. Trimming stripped 4 bases from V and 4 bases from J, with 21 bases between. The CDR3 reads CASSGAIPRGIADTQYF. In nucleotides, the CDR3 is TGTGCCAGCAGTGGGGCTATTCCTCGGGGGATTGCAGATACGCAGTATTTT. The entire variable domain, with the rest obtained from reference TRBV2 and TRBJ2-3, is as follows: EPEVTQTPSHQVTQMGQEVILRCVPISNHLYFYWYRQILGQKVEFLVSFYNNEISEKSEIFDDQFSVERPDGSNFTLKIRSTKLEDSAMYFCASSGAIPRGIADTQYFGPGTRLTVL.